This entry lists 24 T cell receptor beta chains sequenced from one sample in a study of T cells in Graves' hyperthyroidism and ophthalmopathy. RNA transcripts provided the source from which TCR beta CDR3 regions were amplified. First-round RT-PCR with HTBI primers amplified the TCR CDR3 region. TCRdb called the multiplex PCR reads again in MiXCR, with one record for every CDR3 protein. This table holds about 840,000 distinct CDR3 sequences, around 38% found once. The material sequenced was blood. These receptors came from a man younger than 35 with Graves' hyperthyroidism.

A few counts support this clonotype. The genes are TRBV20-1 and TRBJ1-1; a possible D gene is TRBD1 (5 bases). CDR3 length: 17 amino acids. Trimming shortened V by 0 bases and J by 1 base, and 18 bases separated the two germline ends. CDR1 and CDR2 (germline): DFQATT, SNEGSKA (reference sequence). The CDR3 coding sequence is TGCAGTGCTAGAGATGTGGTCCTGGCCAGGGCGAACACTGAAGCTTTCTTT. This encodes CSARDVVLARANTEAFF.

This clonotype has just a few counts. The gene calls are TRBV12-3 or TRBV12-4 and TRBJ2-5, with 10 positions matching TRBD1. Trimming took 9 bases from V and 1 from J; bases not matched to a gene: 11. The CDR3 runs 16 residues. The CDR3 DNA follows: TGTGCCAGTAGTCCCCCGACAGGGGGCTTCCAAGAGACCCAGTACTTC. Its protein product is CASSPPTGGFQETQYF.

This chain uses TRBV5-1 with TRBJ1-4; D is unresolved. The germline V gene has CDR1 SGHRS and CDR2 YFSETQ. V was cut by 4 bases and J by 0 bases, with 10 bases left in between. This CDR3 is 15 amino acids long. The chain's CDR3 is CASSHTGTTNEKLFF. CDR3 sequence (DNA): TGCGCCAGCAGCCATACGGGCACAACTAATGAAAAACTGTTTTTT. Complete variable domain (other parts from reference TRBV5-1 and TRBJ1-4): KAGVTQTPRYLIKTRGQQVTLSCSPISGHRSVSWYQQTPGQGLQFLFEYFSETQRNKGNFPGRFSGRQFSNSRSEMNVSTLELGDSALYLCASSHTGTTNEKLFFGSGTQLSVL.

This clonotype was counted ten times or more. This chain links TRBV7-3 with TRBJ1-5, with D unresolved. Germline CDR1 and CDR2: SGHTA and FQGTGA. This CDR3 has 13 amino acids. V dropped 3 bases and J dropped 6 bases, with 9 bases sitting between them. The CDR3, as DNA: TGTGCCAGCAGCTTGGATGTCGGTCAGCCCCAGCATTTT. It specifies CASSLDVGQPQHF.

This clonotype was detected many times. V usage is TRBV19 and J usage is TRBJ1-1; D might be TRBD1 (5 bases). CDR1 and CDR2 from the germline V gene are LNHDA and SQIVND (reference sequence). The CDR3 contains 14 residues. V was pared by 4 bases and J by 1 base, with 10 bases between. The CDR3 is CASSSGHPNTEAFF. For the CDR3, the DNA is TGTGCCAGTAGTAGCGGACACCCGAACACTGAAGCTTTCTTT.

V usage is TRBV20-1 and J usage is TRBJ2-7; D is undetermined. The germline V gene has CDR1 DFQATT and CDR2 SNEGSKA (reference sequence). This CDR3 contains 13 residues. With 6 bases removed from V and 0 bases from J, the gap between germline ends came to 12 bases. CDR3 nucleotide sequence: TGCAGTGCCCGTTCCGGCCTCTCCTACGAGCAGTACTTC. This gives the protein CSARSGLSYEQYF.

This clonotype was picked up one time. The chain employs TRBV24-1 and TRBJ2-1, with TRBD2 identical over 11 bases. Per germline, CDR1 KGHDR and CDR2 SFDVKD. J was trimmed by 9 bases and V by 4 bases; bases with no gene match: 7. The CDR3 is 15 residues long. Here the CDR3 DNA reads TGTGCCACCAGTGAATCTAGCGGGAGGAGGGGTGAGCAGTTCTTC. As protein: CATSESSGRRGEQFF.

The gene calls are TRBV4-1 and TRBJ2-7; TRBD2 agrees at 14 bases. J was trimmed by 5 bases and V by 4 bases; bases with no gene match: 7. Germline CDR1 is MGHRA and CDR2 is YSYEKL. The CDR3 runs 16 residues. The CDR3 spells CASSPGTSGSPHEQYF. The CDR3 DNA is TGCGCCAGCAGCCCCGGGACTAGCGGGAGTCCCCACGAGCAGTACTTC.

About this clonotype: As the CDR3 is not closed by the conserved phenylalanine or tryptophan, this likely results from a read error. The V gene is TRBV5-1, the J gene TRBJ2-5, with TRBD1 as a possible D gene (7 bases). Germline V CDR1 and CDR2: SGHRS, YFSETQ. The germline V and J ends were trimmed by 3 bases and 5 bases, with 17 bases remaining between them. CDR3 length: 15 amino acids. The CDR3 is CASSWGARGDETQYY. In nucleotides, the CDR3 is TGCGCCAGCAGCTGGGGGGCCAGGGGGGACGAGACCCAGTACTAC.

The chain carries TRBV7-2 and TRBJ1-2; 9 positions agree with TRBD1. CDR3 length equals 15 residues. Germline V CDR1 and CDR2: SGHTA, FQGNSA. With 0 bases clipped from V and 8 bases from J, the junction kept 7 bases outside the gene matches. The CDR3 DNA sequence: TGTGCCAGCAGCTTAGCGGGACAGGGCTTTTACGGCTACACCTTC. Amino acid sequence: CASSLAGQGFYGYTF.

The J gene is TRBJ1-3, the V gene TRBV2; D is possibly TRBD1 (5 bases). Trimming stripped 7 bases from V and 1 base from J, with 8 bases between. Germline CDR1 is SNHLY and CDR2 is FYNNEI. The CDR3 has 13 amino acids. The CDR3 nucleotides read TGTGCCAGCAAAGACAGATCTGGAAACACCATATATTTT. This gives the protein CASKDRSGNTIYF.

This clonotype was seen just once. This chain uses TRBV7-8 with TRBJ1-1; D is undetermined. The germline V and J ends were trimmed by 5 bases and 9 bases, with 19 bases remaining between them. Germline V gene lookup returns CDR1 SGHVS and CDR2 FQNEAQ. CDR3 length: 14 residues. CDR3 loop: CASSPLGGPSQAFF. The CDR3 region has the DNA TGTGCCAGCAGCCCACTGGGAGGGCCCAGCCAAGCTTTCTTT.

This clonotype appeared a few times. The gene calls are TRBV2 and TRBJ2-7; 7 bases are a match to TRBD2. Germline loops: CDR1 SNHLY, CDR2 FYNNEI. Trimming took 3 bases from V and 4 from J; bases not matched to a gene: 6. The CDR3 extends over 14 amino acids. CDR3 DNA: TGTGCCAGCAGTGACTGGCGGGAGCGATACGAGCAGTACTTC. This encodes CASSDWRERYEQYF.

This clonotype was seen more than once but under ten times. The chain employs TRBV2 and TRBJ1-5; D ambiguous. V was clipped by 5 bases and J by 0 bases, with 23 bases between them. This CDR3 region has 19 residues. Germline values: CDR1 SNHLY, CDR2 FYNNEI. CDR3 protein: CASSNLPGLLGHSNQPQHF. The CDR3 DNA reads as TGTGCCAGCAGTAATCTCCCCGGTCTCCTTGGTCATAGCAATCAGCCCCAGCATTTT.

This clonotype was detected only a few times. The V gene is TRBV20-1, the J gene TRBJ1-1, with D possibly matching TRBD1 (5 bases). This CDR3 spans 16 amino acids. V lost 0 bases to trimming and J lost 4 bases, with 18 bases between them. CDR1 and CDR2 from the germline V gene are DFQATT and SNEGSKA (reference sequence). The CDR3 region has the DNA TGCAGTGCTAGAGATCTCCTAGGGGACGTAAGCACTGAAGCTTTCTTT. Encoded protein: CSARDLLGDVSTEAFF.

Comments on this clonotype: A read error may explain this, as a much larger clone is one base away. The chain employs TRBV19 and TRBJ1-1; D is unclear. Trimming removed 5 bases at V and 6 bases at J, with 19 bases between. The CDR3 contains 15 residues. Per germline, CDR1 LNHDA and CDR2 SQIVND (reference sequence). Written as DNA, the CDR3 is TGTGCCAGTAGTGTGGGTCCGGGGTCGCGGTCTGAAGCTTTCTTT. It yields the protein CASSVGPGSRSEAFF.

Comments on this clonotype: A much bigger clone sits one base away, suggesting this may be a read error. The chain uses TRBV15 and TRBJ1-5; D not certain. This CDR3 is built from 15 residues. The germline V gene has CDR1 LNHNV and CDR2 YYDKDF (reference sequence). With 3 bases removed from V and 3 bases from J, the gap between germline ends came to 12 bases. The CDR3 bases are TGTGCCACCAGCAGTTCCGGCCTTATCAATCAGCCCCAGCATTTT. Translating gives CATSSSGLINQPQHF.

This clonotype was detected a few times. This chain uses TRBV7-9 with TRBJ2-5; a weak D match, TRBD1 (6 bases). Germline CDR1 SEHNR, CDR2 FQNEAQ (reference sequence). V was clipped by 8 bases and J by 2 bases, with 12 bases between them. This CDR3 has 13 residues. CDR3 nucleotide sequence: TGTGCCAGCGGGACAACCTTGCAAGAGACCCAGTACTTC. This encodes CASGTTLQETQYF.

This clonotype was picked up one time. Possible read error: a much larger clone is one base away. The chain has TRBV29-1 and TRBJ2-7, with 8 bases fitting TRBD1. The CDR3 runs to 15 residues. The J segment lost 5 bases and the V segment lost 6 bases, leaving 15 bases of the junction unmatched. CDR1 is SQVTM, CDR2 ANQGSEA, per germline. CDR3 nucleotide sequence: TGCAGCGTACGGCTTATGACAGGGGATCCTGACGAGCAGTACTTC. Amino acid sequence: CSVRLMTGDPDEQYF.

The chain uses TRBV29-1 and TRBJ1-3; 7 nucleotides agree with TRBD1. The CDR3 runs 14 residues. Trimming at V came to 8 bases and at J to 0 bases, leaving 7 bases not matched to a gene. In germline, CDR1 is SQVTM, CDR2 ANQGSEA. The CDR3 DNA follows: TGCAGCAGTGAGGACAGGATCTCTGGAAACACCATATATTTT. Protein: CSSEDRISGNTIYF.

This clonotype showed up just a few times. The V gene is TRBV6-1, the J gene TRBJ1-4, with 8 bases fitting TRBD1. Trimming took 6 bases from V and 0 from J; bases not matched to a gene: 12. The CDR3 is 18 amino acids. In germline, CDR1 is MNHNS, CDR2 SASEGT. The chain's CDR3 is CASRPRTGSFATNEKLFF. DNA for the CDR3: TGTGCCAGCAGACCCCGGACAGGGAGTTTTGCAACTAATGAAAAACTGTTTTTT.

In its sample, this clonotype was seen a few times. CDR3: CASSVGGRWGAFF. The CDR3 DNA sequence: TGCGCCAGCAGCGTGGGGGGGAGGTGGGGAGCTTTCTTT. The chain is built from TRBV5-1 and TRBJ1-1, with TRBD1 as a possible D gene (5 bases). Trimming stripped 4 bases from V and 10 bases from J, with 17 bases between. CDR1 is SGHRS and CDR2 is YFSETQ in the germline V gene. The CDR3 extends over 13 amino acids.

The CDR3 loop reads CSSYGGGYEQYF. The CDR3 DNA follows: TGCAGCAGTTACGGCGGGGGCTACGAGCAGTACTTC. This chain uses TRBV29-1 with TRBJ2-7, with 7 bases aligning to TRBD2. V lost 8 bases and J lost 3; bases outside the gene matches: 7. The germline V gene encodes CDR1 SQVTM and CDR2 ANQGSEA. The CDR3 covers 12 residues.

The sample holds a few counts of this clonotype. CDR3 amino acids: CASSLRVGGLNYEQYF. DNA for the CDR3: TGTGCCAGCAGCTTAAGGGTGGGCGGGCTCAACTACGAGCAGTACTTC. The V and J genes are TRBV7-2 and TRBJ2-7, with TRBD2 as a possible D gene (5 bases). This CDR3 comprises 16 residues. Germline values: CDR1 SGHTA, CDR2 FQGNSA. Trimming left V 2 bases short and J 3 bases short, with 17 bases between.